This T cell receptor (beta chain) was sequenced in a study of blood T cell repertoires in COVID-19. Turning to the study itself: Some COVID-19 samples were acute and others convalescent; all came from the United States, Italy and Spain. PBMCs, B-cell-depleted T cells, or T cells were the source of the cDNA or gDNA that made up the material.

Authors' analysis steps: Amplification of reference gene primers was used by the study to estimate nucleated cell counts. The assay was immunoSEQ multiplex PCR, and TCRdb's table has in-frame clones only and misses some. For V, J and clone size, that table is used; D and trimming come from the DNA. The table records 87,000 or so clones, over 75% of them present only once. J lost 5 bases, V lost 4 bases, and 12 bases had no gene match. This CDR3 contains 16 residues. Per the germline V gene, CDR1 is SGHNT and CDR2 is YYREEE (reference sequence). The TCR originated in a woman aged 70-85 years with acute or convalescent COVID-19. This rearrangement joins TRBV5-4 to TRBJ2-7, with 10 bases lining up with TRBD1. The sample was peripheral blood. The CDR3 DNA is TGTGCCAGCAGCCCCCCCGGGACAGGGGACCTCCACGAGCAGTACTTC. It encodes CASSPPGTGDLHEQYF.